A selection of T cell receptor beta chains follows, all from one sample in a study of Tregs in tolerant kidney transplant recipients. Some clones are missing from TCRdb's copy, which holds only in-frame ones; the method was immunoSEQ multiplex PCR. The sample yields around 85,000 clones, around 93% seen once. Source: Tregs from blood, taken before the transplant. These receptors all stem from a human donor who received a combined kidney and bone marrow transplant. The CDR3 runs from the conserved cysteine through the conserved F or W. Fields, in order: D gene, J gene, V gene, CDR3 length, clone size, CDR3 protein, CDR3 DNA. D genes are given only for firm matches. Expanded clones get a size class; other rows say once, few or many, or leave the size out.

TRBD2 TRBJ2-5 TRBV19 15 . CASSDPAGVGETQYF TGTGCCAGTAGTGATCCAGCGGGAGTAGGAGAGACCCAGTACTTC
. TRBJ2-6 TRBV27 18 . CASSFVGTDYSGANVLTF TGTGCCAGCAGTTTTGTTGGGACTGACTACTCTGGGGCCAACGTCCTGACTTTC
. TRBJ1-5 TRBV27 15 . CASSSSLNGNQPQHF TGTGCCAGCAGTTCCTCCCTTAACGGCAATCAGCCCCAGCATTTT
. TRBJ2-6 TRBV6-1 13 . CASKSVGANVLTF TGTGCCAGCAAATCGGTCGGGGCCAACGTCCTGACTTTC
. TRBJ2-7 TRBV7-2 14 once CASSLSHSGYEQYF TGTGCCAGCAGCTTAAGCCATTCGGGCTACGAGCAGTACTTC
TRBD2 TRBJ2-4 TRBV28 16 . CASSLTSGRVTNIQYF TGTGCCAGCAGTTTAACTAGCGGGAGGGTGACGAATATTCAGTACTTC
TRBD1 TRBJ2-1 TRBV9 18 . CASSARDRASLSYNEQFF TGTGCCAGCAGCGCCCGGGACAGGGCCTCTCTATCCTACAATGAGCAGTTCTTC
. TRBJ1-4 TRBV18 13 few CASSQRAGEKLFF TGTGCCAGCTCCCAAAGGGCTGGGGAAAAACTGTTTTTT
. TRBJ2-2 TRBV7-3 13 few CASSPSNTGELFF TGTGCCAGCAGCCCGTCGAACACCGGGGAGCTGTTTTTT
. TRBJ2-7 TRBV27 15 . CASSPVGGLRHEQYF TGTGCCAGCAGTCCTGTGGGGGGGCTTCGCCACGAGCAGTACTTC
. TRBJ2-1 TRBV12-2 18 . CASRLAAEPSGSINEQFF TGTGCAAGTCGCTTAGCCGCCGAGCCCAGCGGGAGTATCAATGAGCAGTTCTTC
. TRBJ1-5 TRBV9 14 few CASSVGRDNQPQHF TGTGCCAGCAGCGTTGGCAGGGACAATCAGCCCCAGCATTTT
. TRBJ1-5 TRBV6-6 16 . CASRVRGSYSNQPQHF TGTGCCAGCAGGGTACGGGGGTCCTATAGCAATCAGCCCCAGCATTTT
TRBD2 TRBJ2-1 TRBV19 15 . CASSVTSGPYNEQFF TGTGCCAGTAGTGTAACTAGCGGACCTTACAATGAGCAGTTCTTC